What follows describes a single TCR beta chain. Its antigen is as yet unknown. This record belongs to a study of neoadjuvant anti-PD-1 for oral cavity cancer. About the study: Patients without progression got a fourth dose around day 43.

PBMC libraries mostly used around 460 ng of input genomic DNA, with six replicates per sample. Libraries were prepared by immunoSEQ multiplex PCR; TCRdb keeps only in-frame clonotypes and omits some of them. The sample carries some 16,000 clones, around 69% recorded once. General study results and limits: Higher pretreatment Treg/Th17 ratios tracked higher pretreatment blood clonality.

Germline V gene data show CDR1 as SGHVS and CDR2 as FQNEAQ. The CDR3 is 17 residues long. Unmatched junction bases numbered 10, after V lost 3 bases and J lost 5 bases. The patients had HPV-negative, locally advanced oral cavity squamous cell carcinoma. The specimen was PBMCs, collected before nivolumab (anti-PD-1) treatment. The V and J genes are TRBV7-8 and TRBJ2-5; 12 positions match TRBD1. The receptor's source is a person between 40 and 79 years old with oral cavity squamous cell carcinoma. The CDR3 nucleotides read TGTGCCAGCAGCTTCTCCACCGGGACAGGGGGCCTGGAGACCCAGTACTTC. This codes for CASSFSTGTGGLETQYF.